The 21 T cell receptor beta chains given below trace back to one sample, sequenced in a study of regulatory T cells in long-lasting Graves disease. Time point meaning: newly diagnosed GD, antithyroid drugs for less than 3 months. RNA extracted from PBMCs served as the sequencing template. To make TCR beta libraries, researchers used iRepertoire HTBI primers and Arm-PCR of CDR3 regions. TCRdb called the multiplex PCR reads again in MiXCR, with one record for every CDR3 protein. Counted here are about 620,000 distinct CDR3 sequences, 15% to 20% occurring once; the ten biggest clones make up 18%. The sample was also linked to a second study, of T cells in Graves' hyperthyroidism and ophthalmopathy.

Sequenced material: peripheral blood mononuclear cells (PBMCs), taken at new diagnosis, from a patient treated with antithyroid drugs. The receptors shown here come from a woman aged 25 to 39 with Graves disease.

This clonotype showed up just a few times. The chain recombines TRBV11-2 with TRBJ1-2; perhaps TRBD1 as D (6 bases). Germline V gene data show CDR1 as SGHAT and CDR2 as FQNNGV. The CDR3 is 11 amino acids. The DNA for the CDR3 is TGTGCGACAGGTAGCAACTATGGCTACACCTTC. Its translation: CATGSNYGYTF.

This clonotype was recorded many times. The chain carries TRBV28 and TRBJ2-2; perhaps TRBD2 as D (6 bases). The germline CDR1 and CDR2 sequences are MDHEN and SYDVKM. The CDR3 is 14 amino acids. Between the trimmed V and J ends, which lost 4 bases and 4 bases, there was a span of 10 bases. CDR3 nucleotides: TGTGCCAGCAGTTGGGGGACTGTCACCGGGGAGCTGTTTTTT. It codes for CASSWGTVTGELFF.

This sequence joins TRBV20-1 and TRBJ1-2; no definite D call. Trimming took 6 bases from V and 0 from J, leaving 14 bases between them. Germline V gene data show CDR1 as DFQATT and CDR2 as SNEGSKA (reference sequence). The CDR3 runs 14 residues. CDR3 sequence (DNA): TGCAGTGCGGTATCCGACGCCTCTAACTATGGCTACACCTTC. It specifies CSAVSDASNYGYTF.

The chain couples TRBV27 to TRBJ2-7; D is uncertain. The germline gives CDR1 MNHEY, CDR2 SMNVEV (reference sequence). Trimming pared 11 bases from V and 4 bases from J, leaving 6 bases between. This CDR3 comprises 9 residues. The CDR3 sequence is CAPVYEQYF. CDR3 bases: TGTGCCCCCGTATACGAGCAGTACTTC.

J is TRBJ2-2 and V is TRBV29-1, with D tentatively TRBD1 or TRBD2 (5 bases each). V was clipped by 6 bases and J by 1 base, with 15 bases between them. This CDR3 is built from 15 residues. Germline CDR1 is SQVTM and CDR2 is ANQGSEA. CDR3 amino acids: CSVASGTVNTGELFF. The CDR3 region has the DNA TGCAGCGTCGCCTCCGGGACGGTGAACACCGGGGAGCTGTTTTTT.

This clonotype occurred a few times. The CDR3 is CAIGQAVAYEQYF. The CDR3 DNA sequence: TGTGCCATCGGCCAGGCAGTAGCCTACGAGCAGTACTTC. The rearrangement joins TRBV10-3 to TRBJ2-7, with D unresolved. Trimming took 8 bases from V and 2 from J, leaving 13 bases between them. Germline V gives CDR1 ENHRY, CDR2 SYGVKD. The CDR3 totals 13 residues.

The sample holds many counts of this clonotype. The CDR3 is CASTPESYEQYF. CDR3 sequence (DNA): TGTGCCAGCACCCCGGAGTCCTACGAGCAGTACTTC. The V call is TRBV2, the J call TRBJ2-7; no clear D. V lost 7 bases, J lost 1 base, and 8 bases lay in between. Germline V gives CDR1 SNHLY, CDR2 FYNNEI. The CDR3 is 12 amino acids.

The rearrangement joins TRBV30 to TRBJ1-2; TRBD1 is a possible D gene (6 bases). Trimming removed 5 bases at V and 8 bases at J, with 15 bases between. The CDR3 is 12 residues long. Germline V lookup: CDR1 GTSNPN, CDR2 SVGIG (reference sequence). The CDR3 here is CAWVRQVRGYTF. CDR3 DNA sequence: TGTGCCTGGGTCCGACAGGTACGAGGCTACACCTTC.

This clonotype has only a few counts. V and J are TRBV20-1 and TRBJ1-1; D ambiguous. Germline lookup yields CDR1 DFQATT and CDR2 SNEGSKA (reference sequence). Trimming took off 3 bases at V and 5 bases at J, with 19 bases between the two ends. The CDR3 is made up of 15 amino acids. The CDR3 loop is CSASILQSFYTEAFF. The CDR3 bases are TGCAGTGCTAGTATCCTTCAGTCGTTTTATACTGAAGCTTTCTTT.

The chain links TRBV28 to TRBJ2-2, with unresolved D. The germline gives CDR1 MDHEN, CDR2 SYDVKM. The V and J ends lost 7 bases and 3 bases respectively, with 9 bases between them. The CDR3 loop spans 13 amino acids. CDR3 protein: CASTNPYTGELFF. CDR3 DNA: TGTGCCAGCACCAATCCTTACACCGGGGAGCTGTTTTTT. Looking up the rest from reference TRBV28 and TRBJ2-2 gives the full variable domain: DVKVTQSSRYLVKRTGEKVFLECVQDMDHENMFWYRQDPGLGLRLIYFSYDVKMKEKGDIPEGYSVSREKKERFSLILESASTNQTSMYLCASTNPYTGELFFGEGSRLTVL.

This clonotype was counted many times. The chain has TRBV2 and TRBJ2-4; no reliable D call. CDR1 is SNHLY and CDR2 is FYNNEI in the germline V gene. The CDR3 extends over 14 amino acids. Between the trimmed V and J ends, which lost 2 bases and 0 bases, there was a span of 5 bases. The DNA of the CDR3 is TGTGCCAGCAGTGAATGGATAGCCAAAAACATTCAGTACTTC. This encodes CASSEWIAKNIQYF. The full variable domain, with the rest looked up from reference TRBV2 and TRBJ2-4, is EPEVTQTPSHQVTQMGQEVILRCVPISNHLYFYWYRQILGQKVEFLVSFYNNEISEKSEIFDDQFSVERPDGSNFTLKIRSTKLEDSAMYFCASSEWIAKNIQYFGAGTRLSVL.

This clonotype was seen a handful of times. J is TRBJ1-1 and V is TRBV20-1; D call uncertain. In germline, CDR1 is DFQATT, CDR2 SNEGSKA (reference sequence). V lost 5 bases to trimming and J lost 9 bases, with 16 bases between them. The CDR3 length is 12 residues. CDR3 loop: CSAPLEIGKAFF. For the CDR3, the DNA is TGCAGTGCTCCCCTCGAGATCGGAAAAGCTTTCTTT.

This clonotype has at least ten counts. This chain connects TRBV11-2 to TRBJ2-7; no definite D call. Germline values: CDR1 SGHAT, CDR2 FQNNGV. The CDR3 has 13 amino acids. The ends were cut back, 2 bases at V and 3 bases at J, with 8 bases in the middle. The CDR3: CASSLSRIYEQYF. CDR3 nucleotide sequence: TGTGCCAGCAGCTTATCGAGAATCTACGAGCAGTACTTC.

This clonotype was detected ten times or more. This sequence joins TRBV9 and TRBJ2-7, with D possibly being TRBD1 (6 bases). The germline gives CDR1 SGDLS, CDR2 YYNGEE. The CDR3 consists of 14 residues. Trimming cost V 0 bases and J 6 bases, with 13 bases left between them. CDR3 residues: CASSVVETGVEQYF. CDR3 DNA sequence: TGTGCCAGCAGCGTAGTGGAGACAGGTGTCGAGCAGTACTTC.

About this clonotype itself: A read error may explain this, as a much larger clone is one base away. The CDR3 region is CASSLRDRAGENIQYF. The CDR3 DNA follows: TGTGCCAGCAGTTTAAGGGATAGAGCGGGAGAAAACATTCAGTACTTC. This chain uses TRBV28 with TRBJ2-4; 8 nucleotides agree with TRBD2. The CDR3 length is 16 residues. Germline CDR1 reads MDHEN; CDR2 reads SYDVKM. V lost 2 bases and J lost 5; bases outside the gene matches: 8. Full variable domain (remainder filled in from reference TRBV28 and TRBJ2-4): DVKVTQSSRYLVKRTGEKVFLECVQDMDHENMFWYRQDPGLGLRLIYFSYDVKMKEKGDIPEGYSVSREKKERFSLILESASTNQTSMYLCASSLRDRAGENIQYFGAGTRLSVL.

This clonotype was counted at least ten times. This chain links TRBV12-3 or TRBV12-4 with TRBJ2-7, with unresolved D. Trimming pared 6 bases from V and 7 bases from J, leaving 13 bases between. The CDR3 extends over 12 amino acids. CDR3 residues: CASSPSTLEQYF. The CDR3, as DNA: TGTGCCAGCAGCCCCTCGACCCTGGAGCAGTACTTC.

The rearrangement links TRBV28 to TRBJ2-7; 10 bases match TRBD1. V dropped 6 bases and J dropped 4; count of bases not matched to a gene: 21. In germline, CDR1 is MDHEN, CDR2 SYDVKM. CDR3 length: 19 residues. CDR3 DNA sequence: TGTGCCAGCAGCTTCTCGACAGGGGGCATGGGAATAGTTTCTTACGAGCAGTACTTC. Encoded protein: CASSFSTGGMGIVSYEQYF.

The chain links TRBV6-1 to TRBJ2-3; the match to TRBD1 covers 7 bases. V shed 8 bases, J shed 0 bases, and the junction held 20 bases outside the gene matches. This CDR3 has 19 amino acids. Germline V gene lookup returns CDR1 MNHNS and CDR2 SASEGT. This CDR3 is CASSRTGTASTSSTDTQYF. CDR3 nucleotides: TGTGCCAGCTCACGAACCGGGACAGCCAGCACTTCTAGCACAGATACGCAGTATTTT.

In its sample, this clonotype was seen many times. The CDR3 DNA reads as TGTGCCATCAGTGAGGGAGGCGGGAACTACGAGCAGTACTTC. Its translation is CAISEGGGNYEQYF. The J gene is TRBJ2-7, the V gene TRBV10-3, with D perhaps matching TRBD2 (6 bases). The germline CDR1 and CDR2 sequences are ENHRY and SYGVKD. The CDR3 runs 14 residues. V dropped 2 bases and J dropped 3 bases, with 11 bases sitting between them.

This clonotype was picked up many times. The V call is TRBV6-2 or TRBV6-3, the J call TRBJ2-7; TRBD1 agrees at 7 bases. The CDR3 runs 12 residues. Germline assignment: CDR1 MNHEY and CDR2 SVGEGT. V gave up 0 bases and J gave up 9 bases; unmatched junction bases: 2. The CDR3 protein is CASSYSTGRQYF. Written as DNA, the CDR3 is TGTGCCAGCAGTTACTCGACAGGGCGGCAGTACTTC.

The CDR3: CASSYTRQPGNTIYF. CDR3 sequence (DNA): TGTGCCAGCAGTTACACCCGACAGCCTGGAAACACCATATATTTT. The genes are TRBV6-5 and TRBJ1-3; D is possibly TRBD1 (5 bases). CDR1 MNHEY and CDR2 SVGAGI come from the germline V gene. The CDR3 totals 15 residues. The V end lost 2 bases, the J end lost 2 bases, and 10 bases lay between the germline ends.